This T cell receptor (beta chain) is from a study of blood T cell repertoires in COVID-19. The protocol was immunoSEQ multiplex PCR, while the TCRdb copy is restricted to in-frame clones and leaves out a portion. The sample consists of over 350,000 clones, roughly nine tenths of them appearing once. This clone was found once. This same CDR3 is encoded by further DNA sequences in the sample. Participant ages covered about 18 to 95 years across about two dozen US areas. With V trimmed by 6 bases and J by 1 base, 2 bases remained unmatched. CDR3 length equals 13 residues. This rearrangement joins TRBV12-3 or TRBV12-4 to TRBJ1-1; 7 bases map to TRBD1. Sequenced: PBMCs or T cells enriched from blood (not recorded which). The sequence was obtained from a woman between 40 and 50 years old who had been exposed to COVID-19. This chain's CDR3 is CASSRTGNTEAFF. In nucleotides, the CDR3 is TGTGCCAGCAGCAGGACAGGGAACACTGAAGCTTTCTTT.